Each of the 4 T cell receptor beta chains below was sequenced from the same sample in a study of neoadjuvant anti-PD-1 for oral cavity cancer. The sample's time point: after neoadjuvant nivolumab, at surgical resection. Profiled with immunoSEQ multiplex PCR; TCRdb holds only in-frame clones, not every one. The sample lists 6,500 to 8,000 clones; 65% to 80% were seen once. Specimen: PBMCs, collected after nivolumab (anti-PD-1) treatment. Every receptor here comes from a person between 40 and 79 years old with oral cavity squamous cell carcinoma.

The chain uses TRBV28 and TRBJ1-1; D remains ambiguous. V was trimmed by 6 bases and J by 1 base, leaving 9 bases between them. Looked up from germline, CDR1 is MDHEN and CDR2 is SYDVKM. The CDR3 has 13 residues. CDR3 DNA sequence: TGTGCCAGCAGCCCGCTGTGGAACACTGAAGCTTTCTTT. Translating it yields CASSPLWNTEAFF.

CDR3: CASSMNGGAQDTQYF. The CDR3 DNA follows: TGTGCCAGCAGCATGAACGGGGGGGCCCAGGATACGCAGTATTTT. This chain connects TRBV7-3 to TRBJ2-3; TRBD2 matches at 8 bases. Per the germline V gene, CDR1 is SGHTA and CDR2 is FQGTGA. Germline trimming cut 5 bases from V and 6 bases from J; bases unmatched to any gene: 10. The CDR3 covers 15 residues.

This clone was seen a few times. The chain joins TRBV5-1 to TRBJ2-7, with D perhaps TRBD1 (6 bases). In germline, CDR1 is SGHRS, CDR2 YFSETQ. Trimming removed 5 bases from V and 5 bases from J, with 23 bases in between. CDR3 length equals 16 residues. This CDR3 reads CASSGGLRDNSHEQYF. CDR3 nucleotides: TGCGCCAGCAGTGGCGGACTCCGGGACAACAGTCACGAGCAGTACTTC.

In its sample, this clone was seen a few times. J is TRBJ1-5 and V is TRBV13, with D possibly being TRBD1 (5 bases). The CDR3 is 15 residues long. Trimming pared 4 bases from V and 0 bases from J, leaving 10 bases between. The germline gives CDR1 PRHDT, CDR2 FYEKMQ (reference sequence). This chain's CDR3 is CASSSGGYSNQPQHF. CDR3 nucleotide sequence: TGTGCCAGCAGCTCCGGGGGGTATAGCAATCAGCCCCAGCATTTT.